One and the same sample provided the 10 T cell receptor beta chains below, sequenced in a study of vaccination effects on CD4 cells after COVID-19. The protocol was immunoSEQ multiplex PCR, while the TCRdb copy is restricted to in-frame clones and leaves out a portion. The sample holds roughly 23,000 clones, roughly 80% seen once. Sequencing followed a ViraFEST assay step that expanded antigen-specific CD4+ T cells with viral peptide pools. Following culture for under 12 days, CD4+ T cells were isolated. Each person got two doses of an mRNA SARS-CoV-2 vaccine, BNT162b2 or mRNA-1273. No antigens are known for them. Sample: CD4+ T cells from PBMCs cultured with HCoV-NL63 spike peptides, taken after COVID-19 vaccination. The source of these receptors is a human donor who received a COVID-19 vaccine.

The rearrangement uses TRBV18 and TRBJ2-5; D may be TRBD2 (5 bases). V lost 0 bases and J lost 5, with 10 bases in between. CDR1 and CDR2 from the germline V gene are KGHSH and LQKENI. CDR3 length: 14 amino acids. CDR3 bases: TGTGCCAGCTCACCACCCGGGGTTTGGGAGACCCAGTACTTC. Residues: CASSPPGVWETQYF.

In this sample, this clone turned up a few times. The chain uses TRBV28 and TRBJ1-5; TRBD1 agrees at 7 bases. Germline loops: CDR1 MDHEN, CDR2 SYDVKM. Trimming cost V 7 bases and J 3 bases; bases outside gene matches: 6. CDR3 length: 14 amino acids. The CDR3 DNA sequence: TGTGCCAGCACCCCTGGACAGGCCAATCAGCCCCAGCATTTT. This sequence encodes CASTPGQANQPQHF.

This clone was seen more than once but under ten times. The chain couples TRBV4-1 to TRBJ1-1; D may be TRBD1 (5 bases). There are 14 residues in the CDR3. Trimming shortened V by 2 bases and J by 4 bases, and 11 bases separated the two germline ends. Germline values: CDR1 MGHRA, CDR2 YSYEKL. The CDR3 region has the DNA TGCGCCAGCAGCCAAAGGGGCTTAGGCACTGAAGCTTTCTTT. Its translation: CASSQRGLGTEAFF.

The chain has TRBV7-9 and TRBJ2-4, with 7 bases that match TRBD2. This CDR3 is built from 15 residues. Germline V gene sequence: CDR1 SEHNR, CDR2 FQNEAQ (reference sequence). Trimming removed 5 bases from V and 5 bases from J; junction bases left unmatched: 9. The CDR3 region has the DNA TGTGCCAGCAGCGCACTGGGGAGGGTCCAAAACATTCAGTACTTC. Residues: CASSALGRVQNIQYF.

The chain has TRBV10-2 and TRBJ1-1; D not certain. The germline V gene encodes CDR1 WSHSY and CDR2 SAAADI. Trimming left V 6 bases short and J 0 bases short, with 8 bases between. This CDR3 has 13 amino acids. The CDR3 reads CASRSRMNTEAFF. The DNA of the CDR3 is TGCGCCAGCAGAAGCCGTATGAACACTGAAGCTTTCTTT.

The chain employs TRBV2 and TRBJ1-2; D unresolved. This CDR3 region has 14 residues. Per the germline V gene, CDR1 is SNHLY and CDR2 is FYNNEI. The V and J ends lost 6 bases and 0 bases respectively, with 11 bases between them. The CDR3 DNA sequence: TGTGCCAGCAGCCAAACAGTATCTAACTATGGCTACACCTTC. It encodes CASSQTVSNYGYTF.

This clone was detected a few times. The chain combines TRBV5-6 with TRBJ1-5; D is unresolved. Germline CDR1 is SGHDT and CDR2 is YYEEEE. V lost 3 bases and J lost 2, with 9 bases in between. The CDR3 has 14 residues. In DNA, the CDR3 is TGTGCCAGCAGCTGGGGTCAGGGCAATCAGCCCCAGCATTTT. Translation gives CASSWGQGNQPQHF.

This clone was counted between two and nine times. The CDR3 DNA follows: TGCGCCAGCAGCGTCGAGGGACTAGCGGGTGACAATGAGCAGTTCTTC. This encodes CASSVEGLAGDNEQFF. The chain employs TRBV4-1 and TRBJ2-1; 12 bases align to TRBD2. CDR3 length equals 16 residues. Per germline, CDR1 MGHRA and CDR2 YSYEKL. J lost 5 bases, V lost 5 bases, and 7 bases had no gene match.

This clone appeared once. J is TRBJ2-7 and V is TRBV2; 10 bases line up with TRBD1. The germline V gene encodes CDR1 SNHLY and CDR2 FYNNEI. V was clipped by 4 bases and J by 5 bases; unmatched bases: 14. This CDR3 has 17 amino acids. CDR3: CASSVLIFRDRGNEQYF. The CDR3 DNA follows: TGTGCCAGCAGTGTCCTGATCTTTAGGGACAGGGGCAACGAGCAGTACTTC.

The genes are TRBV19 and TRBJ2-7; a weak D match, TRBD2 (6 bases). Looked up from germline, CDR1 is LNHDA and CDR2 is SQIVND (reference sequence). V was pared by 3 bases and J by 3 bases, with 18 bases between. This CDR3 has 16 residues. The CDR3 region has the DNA TGTGCCAGTAGTATTATGGGAGGCGCCGACCTCTACGAGCAGTACTTC. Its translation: CASSIMGGADLYEQYF. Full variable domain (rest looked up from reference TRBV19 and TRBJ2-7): DGGITQSPKYLFRKEGQNVTLSCEQNLNHDAMYWYRQDPGQGLRLIYYSQIVNDFQKGDIAEGYSVSREKKESFPLTVTSAQKNPTAFYLCASSIMGGADLYEQYFGPGTRLTVT.